This T cell receptor (beta chain) was sequenced for a study of graft-versus-host responses after intestinal transplantation. Study summary: Every transplant recipient was induced with anti-thymocyte globulin, then maintained on tacrolimus and steroids for roughly 3 years. Study-level findings and limits: GvH clones turned up in recipient marrow; some had shown up first in ileum or blood.

To note about this clone: No antigen is known for it.

The table came from immunoSEQ multiplex PCR; TCRdb's copy has only in-frame clones and leaves some out. Of about 120,000 clones listed, over 80% are singletons. The clonotype was recovered from a human donor who received an intestinal transplant. The source was unstimulated CD4+ T cells sorted from spleen or lymph node cells, collected before intestinal transplant.

The chain's CDR3 is CASGMDTQYF. Here the CDR3 DNA reads TGCGCCAGCGGGATGGATACGCAGTATTTT. The rearrangement uses TRBV5-1 and TRBJ2-3; D is unclear. V dropped 7 bases and J dropped 6 bases, with 6 bases sitting between them. CDR1 and CDR2 from the germline V gene are SGHRS and YFSETQ. This CDR3 spans 10 amino acids. Based on the CDR3 plus reference TRBV5-1 and TRBJ2-3, the full variable domain is KAGVTQTPRYLIKTRGQQVTLSCSPISGHRSVSWYQQTPGQGLQFLFEYFSETQRNKGNFPGRFSGRQFSNSRSEMNVSTLELGDSALYLCASGMDTQYFGPGTRLTVL.